This TCR beta chain was retrieved from a study of blood T cell repertoires in COVID-19. Overall study context: PBMCs, B-cell-depleted T cells, or T cells were the source of the cDNA or gDNA that made up the material.

The germline V and J ends were trimmed by 4 bases and 8 bases, with 19 bases remaining between them. Germline V gives CDR1 SGDLS, CDR2 YYNGEE. CDR3 length: 16 residues. Original methodology: By means of reference gene primer amplification, nucleated cell counts were estimated. This table comes from immunoSEQ multiplex PCR, and its TCRdb copy is limited to in-frame clones, with some not included. For V, J and clone size, that table is used; D and trimming come from the DNA. In the table there are approximately 130,000 clones, about 87% of which are singletons. The TCR sequence derives from a woman between 45 and 65 years old with acute or convalescent COVID-19. V and J are TRBV9 and TRBJ1-6; D is perhaps TRBD1 (6 bases). The sequenced sample was peripheral blood. CDR3 residues: CASSPGRGGFYSPLHF. CDR3 nucleotide sequence: TGTGCCAGCAGCCCCGGGAGGGGGGGCTTTTATTCACCCCTCCACTTT.